The rows below give T cell receptor beta chains drawn from one sample of a study of response to subunit inactivated influenza vaccine. MiXCR was run by TCRdb on the RT-PCR reads, yielding one entry per CDR3 protein. The data show hundreds of thousands of distinct CDR3 sequences, about 25% seen once. Sequencing used CD4+ T cells sorted from PBMCs, obtained less than 6 days after vaccination. Every receptor here comes from a man between 50 and 59 years old who received an inactivated influenza vaccine. The CDR3 runs from the conserved cysteine through the conserved F or W. D genes are given only for firm matches. Expanded clones get a size class; other rows say once, few or many, or leave the size out.

clone_size,v_call,d_call,j_call,cdr3_length,cdr3_aa,cdr3_nt
-,TRBV4-1,-,TRBJ2-1,15,CASSFQDGAYNEQFF,TGCGCCAGCAGCTTCCAGGACGGGGCCTACAATGAGCAGTTCTTC
few,TRBV10-3,-,TRBJ2-3,13,CAISVAGTDTQYF,TGTGCCATCAGTGTGGCAGGGACAGATACGCAGTATTTT
-,TRBV7-9,-,TRBJ1-4,15,CASCPGQPTNEKLFF,TGTGCCAGCTGCCCGGGCCAGCCAACTAATGAAAAACTGTTTTTT
-,TRBV29-1,-,TRBJ2-7,11,CSVEDLGVKYF,TGCAGCGTTGAAGATCTGGGGGTAAAGTACTTC
few,TRBV27,TRBD1,TRBJ2-7,16,CASSLGQGIRFGEQYF,TGTGCCAGCAGTCTCGGACAGGGAATCAGGTTCGGCGAGCAGTACTTC
-,TRBV28,TRBD1,TRBJ2-2,16,CASTQPGTGAAGELFF,TGTGCCAGTACCCAACCCGGGACAGGGGCAGCCGGGGAGCTGTTTTTT
-,TRBV12-3/TRBV12-4,TRBD2,TRBJ2-1,16,CASSGIAGFSYNEQFF,TGTGCCAGCAGTGGGATAGCGGGGTTCTCCTACAATGAGCAGTTCTTC
-,TRBV10-3,-,TRBJ2-3,15,CAISGTARSTDTQYF,TGTGCCATCAGTGGGACAGCTCGTAGCACAGATACGCAGTATTTT
many,TRBV6-2/TRBV6-3,-,TRBJ2-3,15,CASSRPGGHTDTQYF,TGTGCCAGCAGCAGGCCCGGGGGCCACACAGATACGCAGTATTTT
few,TRBV24-1,-,TRBJ2-5,12,CATSDLAETQYF,TGTGCCACCAGTGATTTGGCGGAGACCCAGTACTTC
many,TRBV7-2,-,TRBJ1-1,11,CASSLTAMAFF,TGTGCCAGCAGCCTGACGGCTATGGCTTTCTTT
-,TRBV7-9,-,TRBJ2-4,14,CASSLLGRADIQYF,TGTGCCAGCAGCTTATTAGGCAGGGCTGACATTCAGTACTTC
few,TRBV20-1,-,TRBJ1-5,12,CSASNSNQPQHF,TGCAGTGCTTCTAATAGCAATCAGCCCCAGCATTTT
-,TRBV29-1,-,TRBJ1-6,14,CSVSSTGPGSPLHF,TGCAGCGTTTCCTCGACCGGGCCCGGCTCACCCCTCCACTTT
few,TRBV27,-,TRBJ1-2,15,CASGGPSSRNYGYTF,TGTGCCAGCGGGGGACCCAGTAGTAGGAACTATGGCTACACCTTC
once,TRBV7-2,-,TRBJ2-1,12,CASTQGWNEQFF,TGTGCCAGCACCCAAGGTTGGAATGAGCAGTTCTTC
-,TRBV29-1,TRBD1,TRBJ2-1,16,CSVERIDRVPYNEQFF,TGCAGCGTTGAAAGGATCGACAGGGTGCCCTACAATGAGCAGTTCTTC
few,TRBV5-5,-,TRBJ2-5,15,CASSLDSTTPETQYF,TGTGCCAGCAGCTTGGACAGTACTACCCCAGAGACCCAGTACTTC
-,TRBV20-1,-,TRBJ1-5,14,CSAVPGSPRGPQHF,TGCAGTGCCGTCCCCGGGAGCCCCAGGGGGCCCCAGCATTTT
few,TRBV20-1,TRBD1,TRBJ1-4,14,CSASRDRGTEKLFF,TGCAGTGCTAGCCGGGACAGGGGAACTGAAAAACTGTTTTTT
once,TRBV29-1,TRBD2,TRBJ2-7,15,CSVFRVGTSGFEQYF,TGCAGCGTCTTTCGCGTAGGGACTAGCGGATTCGAGCAGTACTTC
-,TRBV29-1,TRBD2,TRBJ2-5,14,CSASGGDSEETQYF,TGCAGCGCCTCGGGGGGGGATTCGGAAGAGACCCAGTACTTC
few,TRBV10-3,TRBD1,TRBJ2-5,17,CAISEFYGTGVQETQYF,TGTGCCATCAGTGAGTTTTACGGGACAGGAGTACAAGAGACCCAGTACTTC
many,TRBV15,TRBD2,TRBJ2-1,15,CATSPSGRDYNEQFF,TGTGCCACCAGCCCAAGCGGGAGGGATTACAATGAGCAGTTCTTC
-,TRBV20-1,TRBD1,TRBJ2-7,15,CSANHRDSFSYEQYF,TGCAGTGCTAACCACCGGGACAGCTTCTCCTACGAGCAGTACTTC
-,TRBV5-1,-,TRBJ2-3,13,CASKQSSTDTQYF,TGCGCCAGCAAGCAATCTAGCACAGATACGCAGTATTTT
-,TRBV20-1,TRBD2,TRBJ2-7,13,CSARETSVYEQYF,TGCAGTGCTAGGGAGACTAGCGTGTACGAGCAGTACTTC
-,TRBV7-8,TRBD1,TRBJ2-7,12,CASSRGQYEQYF,TGTGCCAGCAGCAGGGGACAGTACGAGCAGTACTTC
-,TRBV20-1,TRBD2,TRBJ2-3,14,CSARVAGPTDTQYF,TGCAGTGCTAGAGTAGCGGGACCGACAGATACGCAGTATTTT
-,TRBV12-3/TRBV12-4,TRBD1,TRBJ1-1,13,CAATGGGDTEAFF,TGTGCCGCTACAGGGGGTGGGGACACTGAAGCTTTCTTT
few,TRBV10-3,TRBD1,TRBJ2-5,13,CASSGQAIETQYF,TGTGCCAGCTCTGGACAGGCGATTGAGACCCAGTACTTC
few,TRBV20-1,-,TRBJ2-3,15,CSAASSREFTDTQYF,TGCAGTGCTGCCTCTTCTCGGGAATTCACAGATACGCAGTATTTT
few,TRBV24-1,TRBD1,TRBJ2-1,13,CATRQGIGNEQFF,TGTGCCACCAGACAGGGGATAGGGAATGAGCAGTTCTTC
-,TRBV20-1,-,TRBJ2-7,13,CSARVVGKYEQYF,TGCAGTGCTAGAGTTGTCGGAAAATACGAGCAGTACTTC
few,TRBV20-1,-,TRBJ2-7,14,CSARAGGDSYEQYF,TGCAGTGCTAGAGCTGGAGGGGACTCCTACGAGCAGTACTTC
-,TRBV12-3/TRBV12-4,-,TRBJ1-1,12,CASSSILRGAFF,TGTGCCAGCAGTTCTATCCTGCGGGGGGCTTTCTTT
few,TRBV29-1,-,TRBJ1-1,12,CSVASAWTEAFF,TGCAGCGTTGCATCGGCTTGGACTGAAGCTTTCTTT
few,TRBV5-1,TRBD1,TRBJ1-5,15,CASSVTGERFQPQHF,TGCGCCAGCAGCGTGACAGGGGAGAGGTTTCAGCCCCAGCATTTT
-,TRBV25-1,-,TRBJ1-4,12,CASSWTAEKLFF,TGTGCCAGCAGTTGGACAGCTGAAAAACTGTTTTTT
-,TRBV20-1,TRBD1,TRBJ1-5,15,CSARSGQGFNQPQHF,TGCAGTGCTAGATCCGGACAGGGTTTTAATCAGCCCCAGCATTTT
few,TRBV5-4,TRBD2,TRBJ2-3,18,CASSLRGLADPSTDTQYF,TGTGCCAGCAGCTTGAGGGGACTAGCGGATCCTAGCACAGATACGCAGTATTTT
few,TRBV7-2,-,TRBJ2-7,14,CASSRPSGGNEQYF,TGTGCCAGCAGCCGACCAAGCGGCGGAAACGAGCAGTACTTC
few,TRBV5-6,TRBD2,TRBJ2-1,17,CASSFSTSGSSYNEQFF,TGTGCCAGCAGCTTCTCGACTAGCGGGAGCTCCTACAATGAGCAGTTCTTC
-,TRBV12-3/TRBV12-4,TRBD2,TRBJ2-3,14,CASSLRGFTDTQYF,TGTGCCAGCAGTCTGCGGGGGTTCACAGATACGCAGTATTTT
-,TRBV7-2,TRBD1,TRBJ1-2,15,CASSFAGTGASGYTF,TGTGCCAGCAGCTTTGCAGGGACAGGGGCCTCTGGCTACACCTTC
few,TRBV10-3,-,TRBJ2-1,12,CAISGGYNEQFF,TGTGCCATCAGTGGGGGGTATAATGAGCAGTTCTTC
-,TRBV2,-,TRBJ2-3,15,CASRTGTGRRDTQYF,TGTGCCAGCAGAACCGGGACTGGCCGTAGGGATACGCAGTATTTT
few,TRBV4-2,-,TRBJ2-5,14,CASSQDGRVETQYF,TGTGCCAGCAGCCAAGACGGCAGGGTAGAGACCCAGTACTTC
-,TRBV10-3,TRBD1,TRBJ2-3,14,CAISWARGPDTQYF,TGTGCCATCTCCTGGGCCAGGGGGCCAGATACGCAGTATTTT
-,TRBV5-4,TRBD1,TRBJ2-2,16,CASSRTGGVDAGELFF,TGTGCCAGCAGCCGAACAGGGGGCGTCGATGCCGGGGAGCTGTTTTTT
-,TRBV24-1,TRBD1,TRBJ2-3,14,CATSDSTTGPAQYF,TGTGCCACCAGTGATTCCACGACAGGGCCTGCGCAGTATTTT